These T cell receptor beta chains were read from a single sample in a study of CD8 T cells in Susac syndrome. TCRdb recomputed calls from the immunoSEQ multiplex PCR reads with MiXCR, one row per CDR3 protein. The sample consists of about 250,000 distinct CDR3 sequences, around 95% of them appearing once. Sequencing was carried out using CD4+ T cells from PBMCs. These receptors were taken from a human donor with multiple sclerosis. Each CDR3 is given with its conserved first and last residue. D genes are given only for firm matches. Rows may omit the clone size; those that give it use once, few, many or a size class.

>TRBV29-1|.|TRBJ2-6|.
TGCAGCGTTGTGGCGGCCAACGTCCTGACTTTC
CSVVAANVLTF
>TRBV5-1|.|TRBJ2-5|TRBD2
TGCGCCAGCAGCCACAATAGCGGGAGAGAGACCCAGTACTTC
CASSHNSGRETQYF
>TRBV9|.|TRBJ1-2|.
TGTGCCAGCAGCGGTGGTTCACCTATGTCCTATGGCTACACCTTC
CASSGGSPMSYGYTF
>TRBV6-6|.|TRBJ2-7|.
TGTGCCAGCAGTTATTTTCCCACAGGGACCGGCGAGCAGTACTTC
CASSYFPTGTGEQYF
>TRBV7-9|.|TRBJ2-7|.
TGTGCCAGCAGAGGACAGTACTACGAGCAGTACTTC
CASRGQYYEQYF
>TRBV2|.|TRBJ2-3|.
TGTGCCAGCAATGGCGGCACAGATACGCAGTATTTT
CASNGGTDTQYF
>TRBV7-2|.|TRBJ2-1|TRBD2
TGTGCCAGCAGCCCGATGGGACTAGCAACGGGGCTGCAGTTCTTC
CASSPMGLATGLQFF
>TRBV3-1|.|TRBJ2-3|.
TGTGCCAGCAGCCAAGAGTTCGAGGATACGCAGTATTTT
CASSQEFEDTQYF
>TRBV12-3/TRBV12-4|.|TRBJ1-2|.
TGTGCCAGCAGCGCGAGGAGGGGCCAGTATGGCTACACCTTC
CASSARRGQYGYTF
>TRBV7-9|.|TRBJ1-3|.
TGTGCCAGCAGCTCCCGGGACGTCGGCGAGGGAAACACCATATATTTT
CASSSRDVGEGNTIYF
>TRBV5-1|.|TRBJ2-5|.
TGCGCCAGCAGCTGGGACGGGGTCGGGGAGACCCAGTACTTC
CASSWDGVGETQYF
>TRBV18|.|TRBJ2-4|.
TGTGCCAGCTCACCCAGTGCGCCGACAGACCTTATAGCCAAAAACATTCAGTACTTC
CASSPSAPTDLIAKNIQYF
>TRBV3-1|.|TRBJ1-2|TRBD1
TGTGCCAGCAGCCAACAGGGACAGACATTCTACACCTTC
CASSQQGQTFYTF
>TRBV3-1|.|TRBJ2-3|.
TGTGCCAGCAGCCAAGCCTACACAGATACGCAGTATTTT
CASSQAYTDTQYF
>TRBV5-4|.|TRBJ2-6|.
TGTGCCAGCACCCAAGGACAGATAGGGGTTACTGGGGCCAACGTCCTGACTTTC
CASTQGQIGVTGANVLTF
>TRBV24-1|few|TRBJ2-3|.
TGTGCCACCAGCCATGGTTCGTACGGCACAGATACGCAGTATTTT
CATSHGSYGTDTQYF
>TRBV20-1|.|TRBJ2-5|TRBD2
TGCAGTGCTAGTATTAGCGGGGCCAGGGAGACCCAGTACTTC
CSASISGARETQYF
>TRBV12-3/TRBV12-4|.|TRBJ2-2|.
TGTGCCAGCAGTTGGGGACCTCTCCAACTGCGAACGAACACCGGGGAGCTGTTTTTT
CASSWGPLQLRTNTGELFF
>TRBV6-2/TRBV6-3|.|TRBJ2-1|TRBD1
TGTGCCACCCTGCACCGGGACAGGGCAGGGTATGAGCAGTTCTTC
CATLHRDRAGYEQFF
>TRBV5-1|.|TRBJ2-6|.
TGCGCCAGCAGCCGCCCAGGCAGCCCCTCTGGGGCCAACGTCCTGACTTTC
CASSRPGSPSGANVLTF
>TRBV9|.|TRBJ1-6|.
TGTGCCAGCAGCGTGGACGGAGGGTTAAGTTCACCTCTCCACTTT
CASSVDGGLSSPLHF
>TRBV24-1|.|TRBJ2-1|TRBD2
TGTGCCACCAGTGCCCGGGGAGGGGCCGTCAGTGAGCAGTTCTTC
CATSARGGAVSEQFF
>TRBV5-1|.|TRBJ1-2|.
TGCGCCAGCAGCTCTACTACACGGACCTCCTTCGGTAGAGGAGGCTACACCTTC
CASSSTTRTSFGRGGYTF
>TRBV9|.|TRBJ2-5|TRBD1
TGTGCCAGTGACACAGGGGGCTTCTATGGAGAGACCCAGTACTTC
CASDTGGFYGETQYF
>TRBV5-1|.|TRBJ1-1|.
TGCGCCAGCAGCTTGGCCGGGGTCACACCGAAAAACACTGAAGCTTTCTTT
CASSLAGVTPKNTEAFF
>TRBV4-1|.|TRBJ1-4|TRBD1
TGCGCCAGCAGCCAAGATGGGGACAGGCGAGCAACTAATGAAAAACTGTTTTTT
CASSQDGDRRATNEKLFF
>TRBV19|.|TRBJ1-5|.
TGTGCCAGCGACAGACCTAATCAGCCCCAGCATTTT
CASDRPNQPQHF
>TRBV6-5|.|TRBJ2-5|.
TGTGCCAGCAGTTACTCGATCTCATCTGTGGAGACCCAGTACTTC
CASSYSISSVETQYF
>TRBV3-1|.|TRBJ2-7|.
TGTGCCAGCAGCCCTAAGACTACCTACGAGCAGTACTTC
CASSPKTTYEQYF
>TRBV7-9|.|TRBJ1-3|.
TGTGCCAGCAGCCATCCTGCGAGGGGAAGGAGCTCTGGAAACACCATATATTTT
CASSHPARGRSSGNTIYF
>TRBV1|.|TRBJ2-7|.
TGCACCAGCAGCCAGGTGCCAGGGGGCCGCGGCCACTACGAGCAGTACTTC
CTSSQVPGGRGHYEQYF
>TRBV9|.|TRBJ1-1|.
TGTGCCAGCAGCAAGACAACGATGAACACTGAAGCTTTCTTT
CASSKTTMNTEAFF
>TRBV6-1|once|TRBJ1-5|.
TGTGCCAGCAGTCTAATGGCCCTTAGCAATCAGCCCCAGCATTTT
CASSLMALSNQPQHF
>TRBV6-1|.|TRBJ2-7|TRBD2
TGTGCCAGCAGCCGTCCCCGGACTAGCGGGGGGCAGGTAGCTCCCTACGAGCAGTACTTC
CASSRPRTSGGQVAPYEQYF
>TRBV20-1|.|TRBJ2-1|.
TGCAGTGCTAGAGATTTTCGGGGGCTTCTTCCTAATGAGCAGTTCTTC
CSARDFRGLLPNEQFF
>TRBV28|few|TRBJ2-7|.
TGTGCCAGCAGTTTCTACCGCTCCTACGAGCAGTACTTC
CASSFYRSYEQYF
>TRBV19|.|TRBJ2-1|TRBD1
TGTGCCAGTAGCACTCGCCTAGGGGGCCGCAACTACAATGAGCAGTTCTTC
CASSTRLGGRNYNEQFF
>TRBV24-1|.|TRBJ2-1|.
TGTGCCACCAGTGAAGGCGGGACATTGGGTGAGCAGTTCTTC
CATSEGGTLGEQFF
>TRBV20-1|.|TRBJ1-4|.
TGCAGTGCTAGCGGGGATCGTACCCTTTTT
CSASGDRTLF
>TRBV12-3/TRBV12-4|.|TRBJ1-5|.
TGTGCCAGCAGCCCCCCCAGGGACAATCAGCCCCAGCATTTT
CASSPPRDNQPQHF
>TRBV25-1|.|TRBJ1-2|.
TGTGCCAGCAGTGAATGGAATAACTATGGCTACACCTTC
CASSEWNNYGYTF
>TRBV7-2|.|TRBJ2-1|.
TGTGCCAGCAGCTTAGTGAGGGGAGAGGGTGAGCAGTTCTTC
CASSLVRGEGEQFF
>TRBV11-3|.|TRBJ2-1|.
TGTGCCAGCAGCCCAAAGCGGGCCTTTTACAATGAGCAGTTCTTC
CASSPKRAFYNEQFF
>TRBV6-5|.|TRBJ1-2|.
TGTGCCAGCAGAAACGGAGTAAACTATGGCTACACCTTC
CASRNGVNYGYTF
>TRBV15|.|TRBJ2-3|.
TGTGCCACCAGCAGAGATCCAGGCGGGACTACAGATACGCAGTATTTT
CATSRDPGGTTDTQYF
>TRBV5-6|.|TRBJ2-3|TRBD2
TGTGCCAGCAGCTGGGGGCTAGCGGGAGGGCCAGATACGCAGTATTTT
CASSWGLAGGPDTQYF
>TRBV20-1|.|TRBJ1-5|.
TGCAGTGCTAGGGAAAAAGACAGGCCAACCCCCCAGCCCCAGCATTTT
CSAREKDRPTPQPQHF
>TRBV12-5|.|TRBJ1-5|.
TGTGCTAGTGGTTTGGGTCTGTTGGACAGCAACAATCAGCCCCAGCATTTT
CASGLGLLDSNNQPQHF
>TRBV4-1|.|TRBJ1-1|.
TGCGCCAGCAGCCAACCCGGGGCCCAGAACACTGAAGCTTTCTTT
CASSQPGAQNTEAFF
>TRBV4-2|.|TRBJ2-1|.
TGTGCCAGCGCCCCCGACAGTCAGGATGGCTACAATGAGCAGTTCTTC
CASAPDSQDGYNEQFF
>TRBV5-4|.|TRBJ1-2|.
TGTGCCAGCAGCGGAGGGGGAGAACCTAACTATGGCTACACCTTC
CASSGGGEPNYGYTF
>TRBV12-3/TRBV12-4|.|TRBJ2-1|TRBD2
TGTGCCAGCAGTTTAGGCGGGGGGGCCGATGAGCAGTTCTTC
CASSLGGGADEQFF
>TRBV6-6|.|TRBJ2-3|.
TGTGCCAGCAGTTACTCCAGGGGAACTAGCACAGATACGCAGTATTTT
CASSYSRGTSTDTQYF
>TRBV5-1|.|TRBJ2-5|.
TGCGCCAGCACAGCGGACCAAGAGACCCAGTACTTC
CASTADQETQYF
>TRBV25-1|.|TRBJ1-2|.
TGTGCCAGCAGAGGTTTAGGACGGACCTATGGCTACACCTTC
CASRGLGRTYGYTF
>TRBV6-1|once|TRBJ1-5|.
TGTGCCAGCAGTGAAGGGGGAATAAGGCAGCCCCAGCATTTT
CASSEGGIRQPQHF
>TRBV29-1|.|TRBJ1-2|.
TGCAGCGCCGAGGGGTGGGGGAATTCCTATGGCTACACCTTC
CSAEGWGNSYGYTF
>TRBV11-2|.|TRBJ2-7|.
TGTGCCAGCAGAACGGGGGTCGTGCATCACGAGCAGTACTTC
CASRTGVVHHEQYF